This T cell receptor (beta chain) was found in a study of OX40 agonist ivuxolimab in advanced cancers. Only in-frame clones appear in the TCRdb table, and some are missing; sequencing was by immunoSEQ multiplex PCR. The sample carries tens of thousands of clones, 85% to 90% recorded once. V gave up 0 bases and J gave up 3 bases, with 7 bases separating them. The V gene's germline CDR1 is SGHRS and CDR2 YFSETQ. The CDR3 loop spans 13 amino acids. The gene calls are TRBV5-1 and TRBJ2-7; D unresolved. The TCR sequence derives from an adult with an advanced solid tumor such as melanoma, head and neck, liver or kidney cancer. The sequenced sample was CD4+ or CD8+ T cells sorted from blood, obtained in a trial of the OX40 agonist ivuxolimab. The CDR3 loop reads CASSLARSYEQYF. In DNA form, the CDR3 reads TGCGCCAGCAGCTTGGCCCGTAGCTACGAGCAGTACTTC.